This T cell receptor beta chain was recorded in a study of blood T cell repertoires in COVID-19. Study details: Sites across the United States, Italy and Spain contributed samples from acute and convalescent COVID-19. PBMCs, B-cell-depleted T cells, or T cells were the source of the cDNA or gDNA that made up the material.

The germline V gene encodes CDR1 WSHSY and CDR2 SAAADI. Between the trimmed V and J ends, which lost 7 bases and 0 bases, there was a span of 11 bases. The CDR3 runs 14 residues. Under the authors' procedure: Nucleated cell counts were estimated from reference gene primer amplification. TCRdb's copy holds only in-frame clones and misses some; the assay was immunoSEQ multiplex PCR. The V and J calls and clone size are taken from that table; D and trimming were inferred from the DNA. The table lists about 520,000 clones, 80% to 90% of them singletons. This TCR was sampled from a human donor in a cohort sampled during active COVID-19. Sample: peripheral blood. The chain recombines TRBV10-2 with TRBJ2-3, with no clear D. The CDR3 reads CASTTVSSTDTQYF. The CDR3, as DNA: TGCGCCAGCACAACGGTCTCTAGCACAGATACGCAGTATTTT.